These T cell receptor beta chains were read from a single sample in a study of T cell responses to AZD1222 COVID-19 vaccine. TCRdb's copy holds only in-frame clones and misses some; the assay was immunoSEQ multiplex PCR. The sample lists some 90,000 clones; roughly 85% were seen once. The sample consisted of peripheral blood, taken on day 0 of AZD1222 vaccination. Receptor source: an adult in good health. Each CDR3 is given with its conserved first and last residue. The D gene is left open where the match is weak.

d_call | j_call | v_call | cdr3_aa
TRBD2 | TRBJ2-1 | TRBV10-3 | CAISEMREGHNEQFF
- | TRBJ2-5 | TRBV9 | CASSVDRGMVETQYF
- | TRBJ1-1 | TRBV6-5 | CASSSWEGRNTEAFF
- | TRBJ2-2 | TRBV12-3/TRBV12-4 | CASSLDTGELFF
- | TRBJ1-4 | TRBV15 | CATSRDWQGGEKLFF
- | TRBJ2-7 | TRBV11-2 | CASSLYGAPYEQYF
- | TRBJ1-1 | TRBV30 | CAWSVTPLNTEAFF
- | TRBJ1-2 | TRBV2 | CASTLTGLVDYGYTF
- | TRBJ2-7 | TRBV12-3/TRBV12-4 | CASSSRTVSEQYF
- | TRBJ2-1 | TRBV1 | CTFRTPREQFF
TRBD1 | TRBJ2-5 | TRBV10-3 | CAISSGTGGLQETQYF
TRBD2 | TRBJ2-1 | TRBV7-7 | CASSLVPPGLAGEQFF
TRBD1 | TRBJ1-1 | TRBV18 | CASSPERQGLNTEAFF
- | TRBJ1-4 | TRBV7-6 | CASSLQNWVTNEKLFF
TRBD2 | TRBJ2-1 | TRBV27 | CASSLYGGDEQFF
- | TRBJ1-4 | TRBV5-6 | CASSLDGPYEKLFF
- | TRBJ2-1 | TRBV11-1 | CASSRNRGNNEQFF
- | TRBJ2-1 | TRBV2 | CASSVGGYNEQFF
- | TRBJ1-2 | TRBV7-9 | CASSSPGAAYGYTF
TRBD2 | TRBJ2-7 | TRBV4-2 | CASSQAASKREGPYEQYF
- | TRBJ1-2 | TRBV3-1/TRBV3-2 | CASSQSLFYGYTF
- | TRBJ1-5 | TRBV30 | CAWSVYTYSGSGGGNQPQHF
TRBD1 | TRBJ1-4 | TRBV7-9 | CASSPQGAPEKLFF
- | TRBJ1-6 | TRBV27 | CASSLSVLGSPLHF
- | TRBJ1-2 | TRBV2 | CASRPGSYGYTF
- | TRBJ1-6 | TRBV25-1 | CASSEWAGVNSPLHF
- | TRBJ1-2 | TRBV10-3 | CAISDLVGGRGYTF
- | TRBJ2-7 | TRBV4-2 | CASSQDLLGSYEQYF
TRBD1 | TRBJ2-7 | TRBV6-5 | CASSYSGATGTEEQYF
- | TRBJ1-2 | TRBV5-6 | CASSVEAVRIYGYTF
- | TRBJ1-3 | TRBV20-1 | CSASKPEAGNTIYF